This is a list of T cell receptor beta chains from one sample in a study of blood T cells in healthy people across ages. TCRdb analysed the 5' RACE reads with MiXCR anew, one entry per CDR3 protein. The data show approximately 730,000 distinct CDR3 sequences, roughly 53% seen once. The sequenced material came from blood. These receptors all come from an elderly man in good health. Both conserved end residues are part of each CDR3. The D gene is left open where the match is weak. Some rows have no size entry. The others give once, few or many, or a class for an expanded clone.

>TRBV6-5|NA|NA|TRBJ2-1
TGTGCCAGCGGTTACCAACCGACCAGCTCCTACAATGAGCAGTTCTTC
CASGYQPTSSYNEQFF
>TRBV12-3/TRBV12-4|few|NA|TRBJ2-4
TGTGCCAGCAGTTTCAGACCGCTGCCTATAAACATTCAGTACTTC
CASSFRPLPINIQYF
>TRBV12-3/TRBV12-4|NA|TRBD2|TRBJ2-7
TGTGCCAGCAGTTTAAGAACTAGCGCCTACGAGCAGTACTTC
CASSLRTSAYEQYF
>TRBV9|NA|NA|TRBJ2-1
TGTGCCAGCAGCGTTAGAGTCGGGGACTCCTACAATGAGCAGTTCTTC
CASSVRVGDSYNEQFF
>TRBV10-3|NA|NA|TRBJ2-5
TGTGCCATCAGCCCATATACATGGAACCAAGAGACCCAGTACTTC
CAISPYTWNQETQYF
>TRBV7-2|NA|TRBD2|TRBJ2-3
TGTGCCAGCAGCTTAGCCGGAAGCGGGAGCAAAACAGATACGCAGTATTTT
CASSLAGSGSKTDTQYF
>TRBV20-1|NA|NA|TRBJ1-1
TGCAGTGCTAGGAGGAAGTGGAACACTGAAGCTTTCTTT
CSARRKWNTEAFF
>TRBV29-1|few|NA|TRBJ2-1
TGCAGCGTTGGGGGGGCACTCGTGGGCAATGAGCAGTTCTTC
CSVGGALVGNEQFF
>TRBV28|NA|TRBD2|TRBJ2-7
TGTGCCAGCAGTTTACTAGCGGGAGGGGGGTCCTACGAGCAGTACTTC
CASSLLAGGGSYEQYF
>TRBV7-2|NA|NA|TRBJ2-5
TGTGCCAGCAGCTATTCAGGGGACAAGGCGTACTTC
CASSYSGDKAYF
>TRBV7-9|NA|TRBD2|TRBJ2-1
TGTGCCAGCAGGGGTGGTAGCGGGGCTCACAATGAGCAGTTCTTC
CASRGGSGAHNEQFF
>TRBV18|NA|NA|TRBJ1-1
TGTGCCAGCTCACCATTAAGGAACACTGAAGCTTTCTTT
CASSPLRNTEAFF
>TRBV7-2|few|TRBD2|TRBJ2-3
TGTGCCAGCAATCGGGGGGGCACAGATACGCAGTATTTT
CASNRGGTDTQYF
>TRBV5-1|NA|TRBD2|TRBJ2-1
TGCGCCAGCAGCCCGGGGGGGTGGCTAGCGGCCTACAATGAGCAGTTCTTC
CASSPGGWLAAYNEQFF
>TRBV20-1|few|TRBD1|TRBJ2-1
TGCAGTGCTACCGGGACAGGGAAGAGCCGGGCACGATACAATGAGCAGTTCTTC
CSATGTGKSRARYNEQFF
>TRBV15|NA|NA|TRBJ2-1
TGTGCCACCAGCAGAGTAGGAGGTGGGTCCTACAATGAGCAGTTCTTC
CATSRVGGGSYNEQFF
>TRBV24-1|NA|NA|TRBJ2-1
TGTGCCACCAGTGATCCCCTCCGATGGAATGAGCAGTTCTTC
CATSDPLRWNEQFF
>TRBV29-1|NA|NA|TRBJ1-1
TGCAGCGTCCACGGAACGACAGGAGAGGCTTTCTTT
CSVHGTTGEAFF
>TRBV6-4|NA|NA|TRBJ1-2
TGTGCCAGCAGCCGACAGGAGACCTATGGCTACACCTTC
CASSRQETYGYTF
>TRBV6-5|NA|TRBD1|TRBJ2-6
TGTGCCAGCAGCTACGGGACAGGCCTCCACTCTGGGGCCAACGTCCTGACTTTC
CASSYGTGLHSGANVLTF
>TRBV9|NA|NA|TRBJ2-3
TGTGCCAGCAGCGTAGCTCCCCCAGATACGCAGTATTTT
CASSVAPPDTQYF
>TRBV12-3/TRBV12-4|once|TRBD2|TRBJ2-5
TGTGCCAGCGGTCCGGGGGGAGAGACCCAGTACTTC
CASGPGGETQYF